This TCR beta chain was obtained from a study of blood T cell repertoires in COVID-19. About the research overall: Spain, Italy and the United States supplied samples that represented acute and convalescent COVID-19.

Data came from immunoSEQ multiplex PCR; TCRdb stores just in-frame clones and leaves some out. The sample records roughly 200,000 clones, around four fifths being singletons. CDR1 SGHNT and CDR2 YYREEE come from the germline V gene (reference sequence). The CDR3 runs to 15 residues. V dropped 4 bases and J dropped 4; count of bases not matched to a gene: 8. Donors were grouped by their self-reported clinical history. Sequences were obtained from PBMCs or T cells enriched from blood (not recorded which). This chain joins TRBV5-4 and TRBJ2-5; 9 bases agree with TRBD2. This receptor was taken from a man between 35 and 55 years old who had recovered from COVID-19. The CDR3 is CASSVVAGVRETQYF. CDR3 nucleotides: TGTGCCAGCAGCGTCGTAGCGGGAGTACGAGAGACCCAGTACTTC.